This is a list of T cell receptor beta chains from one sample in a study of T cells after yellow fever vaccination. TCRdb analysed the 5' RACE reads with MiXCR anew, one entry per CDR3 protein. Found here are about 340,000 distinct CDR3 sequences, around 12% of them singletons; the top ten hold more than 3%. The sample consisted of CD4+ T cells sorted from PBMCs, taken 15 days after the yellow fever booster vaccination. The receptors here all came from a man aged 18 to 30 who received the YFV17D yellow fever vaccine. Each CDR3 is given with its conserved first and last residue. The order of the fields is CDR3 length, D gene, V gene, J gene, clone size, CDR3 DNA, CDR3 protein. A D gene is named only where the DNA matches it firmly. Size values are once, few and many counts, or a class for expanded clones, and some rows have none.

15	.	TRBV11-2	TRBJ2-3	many	TGTGCCAGCAGCAGATTAGGGGGTGCCACAGATACGCAGTATTTT	CASSRLGGATDTQYF
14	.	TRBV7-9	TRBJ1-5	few	TGTGCCAGCAGCGAATCCAATAGCAATCAGCCCCAGCATTTT	CASSESNSNQPQHF
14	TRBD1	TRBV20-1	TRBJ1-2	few	TGCAGTGCTAGATGGACAGGGGGGAACTATGGCTACACCTTC	CSARWTGGNYGYTF
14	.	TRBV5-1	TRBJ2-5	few	TGCGCCAGCAGCCCGACGCCGAGCCAAGAGACCCAGTACTTC	CASSPTPSQETQYF
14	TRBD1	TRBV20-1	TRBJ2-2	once	TGCAGTGCTGTACAGGGGGCAGGTACCGGGGAGCTGTTTTTT	CSAVQGAGTGELFF
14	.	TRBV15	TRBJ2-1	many	TGTGCCACCAGCAGAGAAAGAAGGGTCAATGAGCAGTTCTTC	CATSRERRVNEQFF
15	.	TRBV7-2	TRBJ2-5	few	TGTGCCAGCAGCTCCAGACTAGGGAGGGGGGAGACCCAGTACTTC	CASSSRLGRGETQYF
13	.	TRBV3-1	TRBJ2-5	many	TGTGCCAGCAGCCAAGATCGGAGAGCGACCCAGTACTTC	CASSQDRRATQYF
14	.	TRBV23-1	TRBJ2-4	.	TGCGCCAGCAGTCCCCAGGCTCCCAAAAACATTCAGTACTTC	CASSPQAPKNIQYF
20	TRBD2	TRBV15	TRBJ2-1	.	TGTGCCACCAGCAGAATTCGGGGACTAGCGGGGGCCGCCCTCCACAATGAGCAGTTCTTC	CATSRIRGLAGAALHNEQFF
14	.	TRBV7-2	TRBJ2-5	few	TGTGCCAGCAGCTTAGTGGGGGGAGGAAAGACCCAGTACTTC	CASSLVGGGKTQYF
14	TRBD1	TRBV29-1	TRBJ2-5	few	TGCAGCGCAGGGACAGCGGTAATCCAAGAGACCCAGTACTTC	CSAGTAVIQETQYF
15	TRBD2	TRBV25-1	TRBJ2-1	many	TGTGCCAGCAGTGTTACAGCGGGGCGGCCGAATGAGCAGTTCTTC	CASSVTAGRPNEQFF
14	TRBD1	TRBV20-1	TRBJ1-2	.	TGCACTCCCCGTGGGACAGGGGGACGATATGGCTACACCTTC	CTPRGTGGRYGYTF
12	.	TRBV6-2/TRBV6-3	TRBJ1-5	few	TGTGCCAGCAGTTACTTCAATCAGCCCCAGCATTTT	CASSYFNQPQHF
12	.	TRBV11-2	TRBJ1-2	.	TGTGCCAGCAGCTCCTCGAGGCGTAACCACACCTTC	CASSSSRRNHTF
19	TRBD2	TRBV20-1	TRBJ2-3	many	TGCAGTGCTAGCCCCCCCTCTGGCGGGGGTTACATTCGCACAGATACGCAGTATTTT	CSASPPSGGGYIRTDTQYF
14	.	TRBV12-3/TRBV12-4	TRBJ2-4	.	TGTGCCAGTAGCCAGGGGATAGCCAAAAACATTCAGTACTTC	CASSQGIAKNIQYF
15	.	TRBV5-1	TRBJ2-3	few	TGCGCCAGCAGCTCGACGGGGACGGGAACAGATACGCAGTATTTT	CASSSTGTGTDTQYF
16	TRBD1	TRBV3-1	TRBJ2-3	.	TGTGCCAGCAGCCAAGGTCGGACAGGGGCGACAGATACGCAGTATTTT	CASSQGRTGATDTQYF
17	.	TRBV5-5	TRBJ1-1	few	TGTGCCAGCAGCTTACCCGGCGGAGTCAGGATGAACACTGAAGCTTTCTTT	CASSLPGGVRMNTEAFF
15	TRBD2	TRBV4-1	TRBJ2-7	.	TGCGCCAGCAGCCAAGTTACGGGGGGTGCCTACGAGCAGTACTTC	CASSQVTGGAYEQYF
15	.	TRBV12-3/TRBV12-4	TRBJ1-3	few	TGTGCCAGCAGTTTCCAGGGGACGTTTGGAAACACCATATATTTT	CASSFQGTFGNTIYF
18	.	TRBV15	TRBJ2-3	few	TGTGCCACCAGCAGAGATCTGGCGGGGGCAATTAGCACAGATACGCAGTATTTT	CATSRDLAGAISTDTQYF
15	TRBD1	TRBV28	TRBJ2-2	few	TGTGCCAGCAGGGGACAGGGGGCGAACACCGGGGAGCTGTTTTTT	CASRGQGANTGELFF
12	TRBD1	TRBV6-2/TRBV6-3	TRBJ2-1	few	TGTGCCACCTCCGACAGGGTCTCTGAGCAGTTCTTC	CATSDRVSEQFF
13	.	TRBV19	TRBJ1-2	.	TGTGCCAGTAGTATTGAACGGACCTATGGCTACACCTTC	CASSIERTYGYTF
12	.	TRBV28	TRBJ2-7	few	TGTGCCAGCAGTTTAAACGCCTACGAGCAGTACTTC	CASSLNAYEQYF
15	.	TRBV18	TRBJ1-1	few	TGTGCCAGCTCACTGGGTGCGACTGGGAACACTGAAGCTTTCTTT	CASSLGATGNTEAFF
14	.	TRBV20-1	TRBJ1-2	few	TGCAGTGCCACGGCGAGGGCAGGGTGGTATGGCTACACCTTC	CSATARAGWYGYTF
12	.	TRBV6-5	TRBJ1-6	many	TGTGCCAGCAGTTACCGGGGTTCACCCCTCCACTTT	CASSYRGSPLHF
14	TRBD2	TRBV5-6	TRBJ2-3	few	TGTGCCAGCAGTAATAGCGGGGGGGCAGATACGCAGTATTTT	CASSNSGGADTQYF
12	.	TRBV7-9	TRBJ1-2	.	TGTGCCAGCAGCTTAACCCTCTATGGCTACACCTTC	CASSLTLYGYTF
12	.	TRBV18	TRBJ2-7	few	TGTGCCAGCTCAATCGACCGCTACGAGCAGTACTTC	CASSIDRYEQYF
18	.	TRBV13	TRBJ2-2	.	TGTGCCAGCAGCTTAGGCGCCCCGATCCAGCGAAACACCGGGGAGCTGTTTTTT	CASSLGAPIQRNTGELFF
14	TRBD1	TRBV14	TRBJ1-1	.	TGTGCCAGCAGATTAGGACAGGGGCTTGGAAAAGCTTTCTTT	CASRLGQGLGKAFF
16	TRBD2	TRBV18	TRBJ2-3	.	TGTGCCAGCTCAAGCCTAGCGGGGGGGAGCACAGATACGCAGTATTTT	CASSSLAGGSTDTQYF
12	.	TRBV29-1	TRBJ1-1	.	TGCAGCGCCGTGCGGTCGAACACTGAAGCTTTCTTT	CSAVRSNTEAFF
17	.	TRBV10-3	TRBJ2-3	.	TGTGCCATCGGGGGACGACTGACCAGCGGCAGCACAGATACGCAGTATTTT	CAIGGRLTSGSTDTQYF
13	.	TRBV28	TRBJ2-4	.	TGTGCCAGCCTCAGCGGGCAGGGCGGCATTCAGTACTTC	CASLSGQGGIQYF
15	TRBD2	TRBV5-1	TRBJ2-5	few	TGCGCCAGCAGTAGGACTAGCGGGGGGGTTGAGACCCAGTACTTC	CASSRTSGGVETQYF
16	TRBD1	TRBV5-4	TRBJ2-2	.	TGTGCCAGCAGCGACGGGACAGGGACCTTTGGCGGGGAGCTGTTTTTT	CASSDGTGTFGGELFF
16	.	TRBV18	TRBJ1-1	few	TGTGCCAGCTCACCACCGAGCTCAGGGGAGAACACTGAAGCTTTCTTT	CASSPPSSGENTEAFF
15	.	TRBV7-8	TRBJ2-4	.	TGTGCCAGCAGCTTAGATGGGCAGGGGGGGGACATTCAGTACTTC	CASSLDGQGGDIQYF
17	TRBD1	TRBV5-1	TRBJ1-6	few	TGCGCCAGCAGCTTTAACCTAGCCGGGACAGCAAATTCACCCCTCCACTTT	CASSFNLAGTANSPLHF
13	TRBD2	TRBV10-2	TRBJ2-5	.	TGCGCCAGCACCGGGGGGAACCAAGAGACCCAGTACTTC	CASTGGNQETQYF